This TCR beta chain derives from a study of graft-versus-host responses after intestinal transplantation. CDR1 and CDR2 (germline): LNHDA, SQIVND (reference sequence). CDR3 length: 13 amino acids. The ends lost 8 bases at V and 5 bases at J; junction bases unmatched: 8. Assay: immunoSEQ multiplex PCR; the TCRdb copy retains only in-frame clones and omits some. The table shows about 130,000 clones, with 92% occurring only once. A note on this clone: What it binds is unknown.

This chain uses TRBV19 with TRBJ1-2; 7 bases match TRBD1. This TCR derives from a human donor who received an intestinal transplant. The sequencing used unstimulated CD4+ T cells sorted from spleen or lymph node cells, collected before intestinal transplant. The CDR3 DNA reads TGTGCCAGTCGCCGGGACAGTGAATATGGCTACACCTTC. Translated, it gives CASRRDSEYGYTF. The full variable domain, completed using reference TRBV19 and TRBJ1-2, is DGGITQSPKYLFRKEGQNVTLSCEQNLNHDAMYWYRQDPGQGLRLIYYSQIVNDFQKGDIAEGYSVSREKKESFPLTVTSAQKNPTAFYLCASRRDSEYGYTFGSGTRLTVV.